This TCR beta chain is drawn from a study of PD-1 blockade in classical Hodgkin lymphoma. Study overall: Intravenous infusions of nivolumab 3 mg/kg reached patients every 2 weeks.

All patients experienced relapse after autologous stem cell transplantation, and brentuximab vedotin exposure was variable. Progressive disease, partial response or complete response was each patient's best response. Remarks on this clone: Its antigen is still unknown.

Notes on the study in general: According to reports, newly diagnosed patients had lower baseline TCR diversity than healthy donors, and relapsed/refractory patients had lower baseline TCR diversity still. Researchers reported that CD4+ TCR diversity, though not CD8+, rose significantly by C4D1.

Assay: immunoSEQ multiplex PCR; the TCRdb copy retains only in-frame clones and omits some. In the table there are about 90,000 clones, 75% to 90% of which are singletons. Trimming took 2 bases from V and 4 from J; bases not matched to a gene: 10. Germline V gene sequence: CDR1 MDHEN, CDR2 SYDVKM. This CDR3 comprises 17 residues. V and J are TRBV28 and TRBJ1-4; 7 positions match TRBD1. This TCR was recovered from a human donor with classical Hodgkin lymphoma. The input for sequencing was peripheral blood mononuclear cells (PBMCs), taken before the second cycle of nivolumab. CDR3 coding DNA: TGTGCCAGCAGTTTACGTATACAGGGGAAACTTAATGAAAAACTGTTTTTT. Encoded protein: CASSLRIQGKLNEKLFF.